Following are 8 T cell receptor beta chains from one sample sequenced in a study of T cells in localized non-small cell lung cancer. Some clones are missing from TCRdb's copy, which holds only in-frame ones; the method was immunoSEQ multiplex PCR. The sample yields about 52,000 clones, approximately 86% seen once. The sample here was PBMCs, taken before any cancer treatment. The receptor source for this set is a female donor with stage II lung adenocarcinoma.

The genes are TRBV11-2 and TRBJ2-5; D not resolved. This CDR3 contains 12 residues. Trimming removed 5 bases at V and 7 bases at J, with 11 bases between. Germline loops: CDR1 SGHAT, CDR2 FQNNGV. CDR3: CASSPGWVTQYF. The CDR3 DNA is TGTGCCAGCAGCCCGGGCTGGGTGACCCAGTACTTC.

V is TRBV15 and J is TRBJ2-5; 8 bases agree with TRBD1. The CDR3 is 15 residues long. The germline V gene encodes CDR1 LNHNV and CDR2 YYDKDF (reference sequence). V lost 2 bases and J lost 5; bases outside the gene matches: 7. CDR3 bases: TGTGCCACCAGCAGATCCAGGGGGCTGGGGGAGACCCAGTACTTC. It yields the protein CATSRSRGLGETQYF.

There are a few counts of this clone. The V gene is TRBV2, the J gene TRBJ1-1; D not certain. Trimming cost V 5 bases and J 8 bases, with 15 bases left between them. CDR1 and CDR2 (germline): SNHLY, FYNNEI. This CDR3 comprises 13 residues. The CDR3, as DNA: TGTGCCAGCAGTCAGGACGCCCAGATAGAAGCTTTCTTT. Amino acids: CASSQDAQIEAFF.

The V call is TRBV10-1, the J call TRBJ1-1; D is unresolved. Germline V lookup: CDR1 WNHNN, CDR2 SYGVQD (reference sequence). Trimming took 6 bases from V and 4 from J, leaving 9 bases between them. This CDR3 region has 12 residues. CDR3 sequence: CASRGATTEAFF. The CDR3 DNA is TGCGCCAGCAGGGGAGCTACCACTGAAGCTTTCTTT.

V is TRBV5-1 and J is TRBJ2-1; D is unclear. This CDR3 is built from 14 residues. Germline CDR1 is SGHRS and CDR2 is YFSETQ. With 2 bases removed from V and 3 bases from J, the gap between germline ends came to 9 bases. The CDR3 sequence: CASSLTPNYNEQFF. The CDR3 coding sequence is TGCGCCAGCAGCTTAACTCCAAACTACAATGAGCAGTTCTTC. Supplemented by reference TRBV5-1 and TRBJ2-1, the full variable domain reads KAGVTQTPRYLIKTRGQQVTLSCSPISGHRSVSWYQQTPGQGLQFLFEYFSETQRNKGNFPGRFSGRQFSNSRSEMNVSTLELGDSALYLCASSLTPNYNEQFFGPGTRLTVL.

The chain joins TRBV7-9 to TRBJ1-3, with D unresolved. In germline, CDR1 is SEHNR, CDR2 FQNEAQ (reference sequence). The CDR3 spans 14 residues. V was shortened by 5 bases and J by 0 bases, with 8 bases between the two germline ends. The CDR3 sequence: CASSPVVSGNTIYF. In DNA, the CDR3 is TGTGCCAGCAGCCCGGTGGTCTCTGGAAACACCATATATTTT.

This clone has only a few counts. V usage is TRBV2 and J usage is TRBJ1-2, with 9 bases identical to TRBD1. Germline V gene data show CDR1 as SNHLY and CDR2 as FYNNEI. The CDR3 is made up of 15 amino acids. Trimming cost V 7 bases and J 4 bases; bases outside gene matches: 10. CDR3 DNA sequence: TGTGCCAGCAAGGGGGACAGGGCGGAGATCTATGGCTACACCTTC. Translating it yields CASKGDRAEIYGYTF.

This clone was observed a handful of times. V usage is TRBV27 and J usage is TRBJ1-2; D unclear. Germline V gene sequence: CDR1 MNHEY, CDR2 SMNVEV (reference sequence). The CDR3 is made up of 14 amino acids. V lost 2 bases and J lost 4, with 11 bases in between. CDR3 sequence reads: CASSLKWGGYGYTF. The CDR3 DNA reads as TGTGCCAGCAGTTTAAAATGGGGAGGCTATGGCTACACCTTC.